This entry lists 10 T cell receptor beta chains sequenced from one sample in a study of OX40 agonist ivuxolimab in advanced cancers. TCRdb keeps only in-frame clones here, not all; method: immunoSEQ multiplex PCR. The sample lists about 76,000 clones, 89% occurring once. This specimen consisted of CD4+ or CD8+ T cells sorted from blood, obtained in a trial of the OX40 agonist ivuxolimab. These receptors were obtained from an adult with an advanced solid tumor such as melanoma, head and neck, liver or kidney cancer.

The chain employs TRBV6-5 and TRBJ2-3; D may be TRBD1 or TRBD2 (6 bases each). This CDR3 spans 15 amino acids. Trimming pared 4 bases from V and 1 base from J, leaving 12 bases between. CDR1 is MNHEY, CDR2 SVGAGI, per germline. Written as DNA, the CDR3 is TGTGCCAGCAGTTTTGACAGGAGGGGCACAGATACGCAGTATTTT. Encoded protein: CASSFDRRGTDTQYF.

V and J are TRBV7-3 and TRBJ2-7; D uncertain. Trimming removed 0 bases at V and 0 bases at J, with 6 bases between. CDR3 length equals 14 residues. CDR1 is SGHTA, CDR2 FQGTGA, per germline. CDR3 DNA sequence: TGTGCCAGCAGCTTAACTAGCCGCTCCTACGAGCAGTACTTC. The encoded protein is CASSLTSRSYEQYF.

This clone was recorded only once. This rearrangement joins TRBV2 to TRBJ2-5; weak D call: TRBD2 (5 bases). V gave up 8 bases and J gave up 3 bases, with 16 bases separating them. CDR3 length: 14 amino acids. Germline V gives CDR1 SNHLY, CDR2 FYNNEI. The CDR3 reads CASLPGYGEETQYF. DNA for the CDR3: TGTGCCAGCTTACCCGGGTACGGGGAAGAGACCCAGTACTTC. The full variable domain, completed using reference TRBV2 and TRBJ2-5, is EPEVTQTPSHQVTQMGQEVILRCVPISNHLYFYWYRQILGQKVEFLVSFYNNEISEKSEIFDDQFSVERPDGSNFTLKIRSTKLEDSAMYFCASLPGYGEETQYFGPGTRLLVL.

The J gene is TRBJ2-7, the V gene TRBV9; possible D gene TRBD1, 6 bases. Germline V gives CDR1 SGDLS, CDR2 YYNGEE. The germline V and J ends were trimmed by 0 bases and 7 bases, with 14 bases remaining between them. The CDR3 runs to 14 residues. The CDR3 loop reads CASSVAGQSLEQYF. The CDR3 DNA reads as TGTGCCAGCAGCGTAGCTGGACAGAGCTTGGAGCAGTACTTC.

This chain joins TRBV2 and TRBJ1-1; D not certain. CDR3 length: 15 residues. Germline V CDR1 and CDR2: SNHLY, FYNNEI. Trimming shortened V by 7 bases and J by 1 base, and 16 bases separated the two germline ends. The CDR3 loop reads CASKGGPNPNTEAFF. CDR3 bases: TGTGCCAGCAAGGGCGGGCCAAACCCGAACACTGAAGCTTTCTTT.

This clone was detected once. The rearrangement uses TRBV5-4 and TRBJ2-5; D perhaps matches TRBD2 (5 bases). CDR3 length: 15 residues. CDR1 and CDR2 (germline): SGHNT, YYREEE (reference sequence). V lost 4 bases to trimming and J lost 4 bases, with 17 bases between them. DNA of the CDR3: TGTGCCAGCAGCCTGCGGGTGGGAACTCGAGAGACCCAGTACTTC. It encodes CASSLRVGTRETQYF. The full variable domain, rest sourced from reference TRBV5-4 and TRBJ2-5, is ETGVTQSPTHLIKTRGQQVTLRCSSQSGHNTVSWYQQALGQGPQFIFQYYREEENGRGNFPPRFSGLQFPNYSSELNVNALELDDSALYLCASSLRVGTRETQYFGPGTRLLVL.

This clone was detected ten times or more. The rearrangement links TRBV5-4 to TRBJ2-7; D gene unclear. The CDR3 loop spans 13 amino acids. In germline, CDR1 is SGHNT, CDR2 YYREEE (reference sequence). The V gene lost 4 bases and the J gene lost 3 bases, with 11 bases spanning the gap. Here the CDR3 reads CASSPSKDYEQYF. The CDR3 bases are TGTGCCAGCAGCCCTTCCAAGGACTACGAGCAGTACTTC.

The chain is built from TRBV5-1 and TRBJ2-3, with 9 bases identical to TRBD1. The CDR3 contains 15 residues. Trimming at V came to 4 bases and at J to 2 bases, leaving 5 bases not matched to a gene. Germline loops: CDR1 SGHRS, CDR2 YFSETQ. The DNA for the CDR3 is TGCGCCAGCAGCCCCGGGACAGGGAACACAGATACGCAGTATTTT. Translated: CASSPGTGNTDTQYF.

The chain recombines TRBV9 with TRBJ1-5, with D possibly TRBD1 on 6 matching bases. CDR3 size: 14 residues. Germline CDR1 and CDR2: SGDLS and YYNGEE. Trimming cost V 3 bases and J 7 bases, with 14 bases left between them. CDR3 coding DNA: TGTGCCAGCAGCGGCGAGACAGGAGGCCAGCCCCAGCATTTT. It specifies CASSGETGGQPQHF.

The V call is TRBV18, the J call TRBJ2-2, with D unclear. Trimming cost V 2 bases and J 1 base, with 5 bases left between them. This CDR3 region has 14 residues. Germline V gives CDR1 KGHSH, CDR2 LQKENI. The CDR3 spells CASSPIRNTGELFF. Written as DNA, the CDR3 is TGTGCCAGCTCACCAATCCGGAACACCGGGGAGCTGTTTTTT.